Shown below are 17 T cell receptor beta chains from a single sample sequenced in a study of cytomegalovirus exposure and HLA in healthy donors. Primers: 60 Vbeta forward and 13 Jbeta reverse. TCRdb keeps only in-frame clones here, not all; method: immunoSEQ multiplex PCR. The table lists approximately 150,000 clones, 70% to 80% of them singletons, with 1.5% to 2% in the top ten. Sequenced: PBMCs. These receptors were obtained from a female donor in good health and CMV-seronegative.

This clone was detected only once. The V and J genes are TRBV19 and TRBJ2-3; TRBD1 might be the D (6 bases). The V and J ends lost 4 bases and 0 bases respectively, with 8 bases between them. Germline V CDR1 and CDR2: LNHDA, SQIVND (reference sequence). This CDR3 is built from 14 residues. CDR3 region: CASSTGASTDTQYF. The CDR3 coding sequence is TGTGCCAGTAGTACAGGGGCTAGCACAGATACGCAGTATTTT.

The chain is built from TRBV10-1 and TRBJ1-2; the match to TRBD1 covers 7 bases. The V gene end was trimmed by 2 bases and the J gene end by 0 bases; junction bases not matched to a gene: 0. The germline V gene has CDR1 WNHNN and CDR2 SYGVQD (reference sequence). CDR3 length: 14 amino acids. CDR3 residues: CASSEGTANYGYTF. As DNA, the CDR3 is TGCGCCAGCAGTGAGGGGACAGCTAACTATGGCTACACCTTC.

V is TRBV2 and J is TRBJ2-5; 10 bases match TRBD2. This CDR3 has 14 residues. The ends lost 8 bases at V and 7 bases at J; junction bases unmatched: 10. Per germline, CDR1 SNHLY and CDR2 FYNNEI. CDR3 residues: CASGERGGLGTQYF. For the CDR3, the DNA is TGTGCCAGCGGGGAGCGGGGGGGCCTTGGGACCCAGTACTTC.

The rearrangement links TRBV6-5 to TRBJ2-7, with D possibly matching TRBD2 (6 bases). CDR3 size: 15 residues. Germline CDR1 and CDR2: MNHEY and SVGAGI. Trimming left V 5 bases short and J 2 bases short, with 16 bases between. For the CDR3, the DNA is TGTGCCAGCAGTCTCCCCGGGAGAGGAACCTACGAGCAGTACTTC. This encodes CASSLPGRGTYEQYF.

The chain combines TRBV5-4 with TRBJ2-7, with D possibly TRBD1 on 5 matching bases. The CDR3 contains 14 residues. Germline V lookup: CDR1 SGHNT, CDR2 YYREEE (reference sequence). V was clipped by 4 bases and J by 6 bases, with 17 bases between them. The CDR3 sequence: CASSPQRQGGEQYF. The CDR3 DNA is TGTGCCAGCAGCCCCCAACGGCAGGGTGGCGAGCAGTACTTC.

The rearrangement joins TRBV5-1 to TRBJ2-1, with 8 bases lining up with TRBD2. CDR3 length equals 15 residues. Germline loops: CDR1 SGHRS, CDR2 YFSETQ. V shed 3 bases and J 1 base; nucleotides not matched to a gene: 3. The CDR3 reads CASSSREGSYNEQFF. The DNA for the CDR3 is TGCGCCAGCAGCTCCCGGGAGGGGTCCTACAATGAGCAGTTCTTC.

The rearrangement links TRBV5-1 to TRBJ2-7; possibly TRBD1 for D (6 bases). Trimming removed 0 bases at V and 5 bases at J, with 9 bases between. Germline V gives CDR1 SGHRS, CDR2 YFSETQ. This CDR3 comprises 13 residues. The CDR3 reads CASSLVQGNEQYF. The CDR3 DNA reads TGCGCCAGCAGCTTGGTTCAGGGGAACGAGCAGTACTTC. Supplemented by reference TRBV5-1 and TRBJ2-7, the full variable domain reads KAGVTQTPRYLIKTRGQQVTLSCSPISGHRSVSWYQQTPGQGLQFLFEYFSETQRNKGNFPGRFSGRQFSNSRSEMNVSTLELGDSALYLCASSLVQGNEQYFGPGTRLTVT.

CDR3: CASSLFTSGRGRDIQYF. CDR3 DNA sequence: TGTGCCAGCAGTTTATTTACTAGCGGGAGAGGGAGGGACATTCAGTACTTC. The chain combines TRBV28 with TRBJ2-4, with 11 bases fitting TRBD2. The germline gives CDR1 MDHEN, CDR2 SYDVKM. Germline trimming cut 1 base from V and 8 bases from J; bases unmatched to any gene: 10. This CDR3 has 17 residues.

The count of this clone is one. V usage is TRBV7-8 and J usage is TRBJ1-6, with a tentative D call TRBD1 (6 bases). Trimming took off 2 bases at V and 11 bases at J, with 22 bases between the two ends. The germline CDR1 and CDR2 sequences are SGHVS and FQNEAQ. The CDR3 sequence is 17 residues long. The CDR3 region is CASSLTSAGTTAAPLHF. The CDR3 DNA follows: TGTGCCAGCAGCTTAACCAGCGCCGGGACAACTGCAGCACCCCTCCACTTT.

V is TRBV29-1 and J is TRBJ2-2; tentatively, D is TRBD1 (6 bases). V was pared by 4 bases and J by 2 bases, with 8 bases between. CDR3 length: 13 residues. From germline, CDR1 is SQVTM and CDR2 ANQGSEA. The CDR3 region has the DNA TGCAGCGTTGGCAGGGGAAACACCGGGGAGCTGTTTTTT. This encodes CSVGRGNTGELFF.

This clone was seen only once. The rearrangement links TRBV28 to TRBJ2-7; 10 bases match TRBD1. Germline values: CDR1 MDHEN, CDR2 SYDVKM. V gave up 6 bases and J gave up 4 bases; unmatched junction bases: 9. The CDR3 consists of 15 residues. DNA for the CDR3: TGTGCCAGCAGGCCGGAAGTGGACAGGGGGTACGAGCAGTACTTC. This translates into CASRPEVDRGYEQYF.

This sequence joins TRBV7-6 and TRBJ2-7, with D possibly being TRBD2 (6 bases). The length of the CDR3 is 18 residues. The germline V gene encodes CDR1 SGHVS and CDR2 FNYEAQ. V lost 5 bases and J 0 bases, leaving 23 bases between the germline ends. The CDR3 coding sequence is TGTGCCAGCAGCCCAACCACCCCTCAAGCGGGTGCCTCCTACGAGCAGTACTTC. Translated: CASSPTTPQAGASYEQYF.

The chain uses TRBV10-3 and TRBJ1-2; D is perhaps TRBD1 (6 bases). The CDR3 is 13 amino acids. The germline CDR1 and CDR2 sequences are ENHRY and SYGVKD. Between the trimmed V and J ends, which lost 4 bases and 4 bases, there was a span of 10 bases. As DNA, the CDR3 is TGTGCCATCAGTGGGACAGCCTCCTATGGCTACACCTTC. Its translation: CAISGTASYGYTF.

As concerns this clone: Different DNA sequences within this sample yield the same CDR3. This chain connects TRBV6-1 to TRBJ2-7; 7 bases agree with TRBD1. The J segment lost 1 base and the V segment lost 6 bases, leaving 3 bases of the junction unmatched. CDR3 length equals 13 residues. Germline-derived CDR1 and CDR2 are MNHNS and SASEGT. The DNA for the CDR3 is TGTGCCAGCAGCGGGACAGTGTCCTACGAGCAGTACTTC. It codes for CASSGTVSYEQYF.

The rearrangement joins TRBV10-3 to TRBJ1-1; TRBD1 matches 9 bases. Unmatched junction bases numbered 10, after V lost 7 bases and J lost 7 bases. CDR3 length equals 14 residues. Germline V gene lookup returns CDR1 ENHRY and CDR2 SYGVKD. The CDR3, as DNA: TGTGCCATCATGAGACTCGGACAGGGGTGTGAAGCTTTCTTT. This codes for CAIMRLGQGCEAFF.

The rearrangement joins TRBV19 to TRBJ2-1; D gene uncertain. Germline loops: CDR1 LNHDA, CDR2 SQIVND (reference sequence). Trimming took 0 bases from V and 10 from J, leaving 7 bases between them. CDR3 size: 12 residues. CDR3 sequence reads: CASSIDHWEQFF. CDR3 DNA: TGTGCCAGTAGTATAGATCACTGGGAGCAGTTCTTC.

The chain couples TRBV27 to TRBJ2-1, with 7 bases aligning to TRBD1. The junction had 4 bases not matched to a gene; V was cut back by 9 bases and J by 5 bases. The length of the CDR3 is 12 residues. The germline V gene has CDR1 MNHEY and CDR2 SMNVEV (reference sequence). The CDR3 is CASGTANNEQFF. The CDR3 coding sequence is TGTGCCAGTGGGACAGCAAACAATGAGCAGTTCTTC.